These T cell receptor beta chains were read from a single sample in a study of cytomegalovirus exposure and HLA in healthy donors. This table comes from immunoSEQ multiplex PCR, and its TCRdb copy is limited to in-frame clones, with some not included. The data hold about 170,000 clones, with approximately 84% observed a single time. Sequences were obtained from PBMCs. The receptors were gathered from a girl between 5 and 17 years old in good health and CMV-seropositive. Both conserved end residues are part of each CDR3. The D gene is left open where the match is weak. The listing skips clone size in some rows; elsewhere it reads once, few, many or a size class.

J,V,D,size,CDR3,DNA
TRBJ2-1,TRBV5-1,NA,NA,CASSLVRENEQFF,TGCGCCAGCAGCTTGGTGAGGGAGAATGAGCAGTTCTTC
TRBJ2-3,TRBV9,NA,NA,CASSLRGGTDTQYF,TGTGCCAGCAGCTTAAGAGGAGGGACAGATACGCAGTATTTT
TRBJ2-2,TRBV9,NA,NA,CASNRVSNTGELFF,TGTGCCAGCAACAGGGTTTCGAACACCGGGGAGCTGTTTTTT
TRBJ2-3,TRBV5-4,TRBD2,NA,CASDSGGPDTQYF,TGTGCCAGCGATAGCGGGGGCCCAGATACGCAGTATTTT
TRBJ1-5,TRBV5-1,NA,NA,CASSLGGGVQPQHF,TGCGCCAGCAGCTTGGGGGGCGGAGTTCAGCCCCAGCATTTT
TRBJ2-1,TRBV11-3,TRBD1,NA,CASSSGTGYYEQFF,TGTGCCAGCAGCTCCGGGACAGGCTACTATGAGCAGTTCTTC
TRBJ2-7,TRBV19,TRBD2,once,CASSPRTAGASYEQYF,TGTGCCAGTAGTCCCCGGACAGCGGGGGCCTCCTACGAGCAGTACTTC
TRBJ1-1,TRBV19,NA,NA,CASSIRREVGTEAFF,TGTGCCAGTAGTATCCGGAGGGAGGTAGGCACTGAAGCTTTCTTT
TRBJ1-1,TRBV19,TRBD1,NA,CASSDRGPTEAFF,TGTGCCAGTAGTGACAGGGGGCCTACTGAAGCTTTCTTT
TRBJ1-2,TRBV7-9,NA,NA,CASSQVDRRRKLYGYTF,TGTGCCAGCAGCCAGGTCGATCGACGACGGAAGCTTTATGGCTACACCTTC
TRBJ2-6,TRBV27,NA,NA,CASSSFWATGANVLTF,TGTGCCAGCAGTTCCTTCTGGGCTACTGGGGCCAACGTCCTGACTTTC
TRBJ1-2,TRBV4-1,TRBD1,NA,CASRFTDRENYGYTF,TGCGCCAGCAGGTTTACGGACAGGGAAAACTATGGCTACACCTTC
TRBJ1-1,TRBV15,NA,once,CATSLEVNTEAFF,TGTGCCACCAGCCTAGAGGTGAACACTGAAGCTTTCTTT
TRBJ2-1,TRBV19,TRBD1,NA,CASSYSGQEGNEQFF,TGTGCCAGTAGTTACTCGGGACAGGAGGGCAATGAGCAGTTCTTC
TRBJ1-2,TRBV28,NA,NA,CASRSGPSGDGYTF,TGTGCCAGCAGATCAGGGCCCTCAGGGGATGGCTACACCTTC
TRBJ1-1,TRBV7-3,NA,NA,CASSLQGTKNTEAFF,TGTGCCAGCAGCTTACAGGGTACTAAGAACACTGAAGCTTTCTTT
TRBJ1-2,TRBV6-1,NA,NA,CASSEEVGAVDGYTF,TGTGCCAGCAGTGAAGAGGTGGGGGCGGTGGATGGCTACACCTTC
TRBJ1-2,TRBV7-9,NA,NA,CASSFYGAGRYYGYTF,TGTGCCAGCAGCTTTTATGGGGCGGGACGGTATTATGGCTACACCTTC
TRBJ2-7,TRBV27,TRBD2,few,CASSLFPRGGTPYEQYF,TGTGCCAGCAGTTTATTTCCGCGGGGGGGCACACCTTACGAGCAGTACTTC
TRBJ2-7,TRBV2,TRBD1,NA,CASRKGQGTREQYF,TGTGCCAGCAGGAAGGGACAGGGTACTCGCGAGCAGTACTTC
TRBJ2-1,TRBV7-3,TRBD2,NA,CASSSGLAGNNEQFF,TGTGCCAGCAGCTCCGGACTAGCGGGGAACAATGAGCAGTTCTTC
TRBJ2-7,TRBV9,TRBD2,once,CASSVRGEEYEQYF,TGTGCCAGCAGCGTACGGGGGGAAGAGTACGAGCAGTACTTC
TRBJ1-5,TRBV5-6,NA,NA,CASSRTEYSNQPQHF,TGTGCCAGCAGCAGGACAGAATATAGCAATCAGCCCCAGCATTTT
TRBJ1-1,TRBV7-9,NA,NA,CASSLGGGGGEAFF,TGTGCCAGCAGCTTAGGGGGGGGAGGCGGAGAAGCTTTCTTT
TRBJ1-2,TRBV2,TRBD1,NA,CASSGATGGYGYTF,TGTGCCAGCAGTGGGGCGACAGGGGGCTATGGCTACACCTTC
TRBJ2-2,TRBV7-6,TRBD1,NA,CASSLGQGAVAGELFF,TGTGCCAGCAGCTTAGGACAGGGGGCAGTAGCCGGGGAGCTGTTTTTT
TRBJ2-7,TRBV4-1,TRBD2,NA,CASSPTSGGSYEQYF,TGCGCCAGCAGTCCCACTAGCGGGGGATCCTACGAGCAGTACTTC
TRBJ2-5,TRBV30,NA,NA,CAWSSLVGEGETQYF,TGTGCCTGGAGTTCCCTGGTCGGGGAAGGAGAGACCCAGTACTTC
TRBJ2-7,TRBV5-1,NA,once,CASSLGAGRRTTYEQYF,TGCGCCAGCAGCTTGGGTGCGGGACGGAGAACCACCTACGAGCAGTACTTC
TRBJ2-3,TRBV29-1,NA,NA,CSVEVGGADTQYF,TGCAGCGTTGAAGTCGGCGGGGCGGATACGCAGTATTTT
TRBJ1-5,TRBV27,NA,once,CASSLSGEHSNQPQHF,TGTGCCAGCAGTTTGTCGGGGGAACATAGCAATCAGCCCCAGCATTTT
TRBJ1-1,TRBV16,TRBD1,few,CASSPVGQGRTEAFF,TGTGCCAGCAGCCCAGTAGGACAGGGAAGGACTGAAGCTTTCTTT
TRBJ1-1,TRBV7-3,TRBD1,NA,CASSLDRGTEAFF,TGTGCCAGCAGCTTAGACAGGGGAACTGAAGCTTTCTTT